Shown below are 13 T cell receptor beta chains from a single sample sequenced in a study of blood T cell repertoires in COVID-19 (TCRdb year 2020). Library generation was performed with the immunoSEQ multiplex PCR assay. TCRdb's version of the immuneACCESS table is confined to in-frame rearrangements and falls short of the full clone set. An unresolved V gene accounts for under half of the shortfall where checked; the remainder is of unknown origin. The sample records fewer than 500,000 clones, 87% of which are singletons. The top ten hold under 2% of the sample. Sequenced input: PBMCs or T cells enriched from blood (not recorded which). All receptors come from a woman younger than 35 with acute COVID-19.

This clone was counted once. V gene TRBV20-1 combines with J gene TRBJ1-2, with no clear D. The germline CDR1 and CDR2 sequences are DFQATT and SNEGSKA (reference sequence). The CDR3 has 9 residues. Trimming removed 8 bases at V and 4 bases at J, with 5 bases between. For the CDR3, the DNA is TGCAGTCGGGGCTATGGCTACACCTTC. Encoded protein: CSRGYGYTF.

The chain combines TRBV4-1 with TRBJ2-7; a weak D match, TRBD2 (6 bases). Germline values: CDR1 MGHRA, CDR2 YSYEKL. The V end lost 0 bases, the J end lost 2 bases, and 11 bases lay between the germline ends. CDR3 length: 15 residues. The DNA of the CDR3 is TGCGCCAGCAGCCAAGAGGGACTGCCGACCTACGAGCAGTACTTC. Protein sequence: CASSQEGLPTYEQYF.

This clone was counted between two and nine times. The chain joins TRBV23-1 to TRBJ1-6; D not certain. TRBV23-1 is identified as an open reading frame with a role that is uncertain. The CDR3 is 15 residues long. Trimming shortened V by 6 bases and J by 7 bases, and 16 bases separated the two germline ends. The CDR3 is CASRATLGRNSPLHF. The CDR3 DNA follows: TGCGCCAGCAGGGCGACATTAGGTCGCAATTCACCCCTCCACTTT.

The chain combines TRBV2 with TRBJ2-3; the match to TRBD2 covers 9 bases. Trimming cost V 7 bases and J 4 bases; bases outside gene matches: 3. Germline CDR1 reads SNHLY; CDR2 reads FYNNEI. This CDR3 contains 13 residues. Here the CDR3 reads CASNAGGADTQYF. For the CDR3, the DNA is TGTGCCAGCAATGCGGGGGGGGCAGATACGCAGTATTTT.

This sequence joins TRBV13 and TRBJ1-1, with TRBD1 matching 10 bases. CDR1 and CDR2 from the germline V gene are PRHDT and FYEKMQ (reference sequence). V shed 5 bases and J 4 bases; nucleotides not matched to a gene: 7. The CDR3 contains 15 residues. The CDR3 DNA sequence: TGTGCCAGCAGCCCGGTCGGACAGGGGGGCACTGAAGCTTTCTTT. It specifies CASSPVGQGGTEAFF.

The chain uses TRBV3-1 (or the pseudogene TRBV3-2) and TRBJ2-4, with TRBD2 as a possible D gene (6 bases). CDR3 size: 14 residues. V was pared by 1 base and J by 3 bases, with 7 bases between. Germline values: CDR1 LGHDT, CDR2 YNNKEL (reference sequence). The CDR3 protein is CASSQGSGKNIQYF. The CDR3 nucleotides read TGTGCCAGCAGCCAAGGTAGCGGCAAAAACATTCAGTACTTC.

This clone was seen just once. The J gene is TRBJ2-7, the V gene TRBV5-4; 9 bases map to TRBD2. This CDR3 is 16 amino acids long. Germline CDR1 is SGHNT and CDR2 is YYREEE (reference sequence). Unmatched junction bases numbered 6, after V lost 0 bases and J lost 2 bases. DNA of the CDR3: TGTGCCAGCAGCTTGGACGGCGGGAGGGGGCCCTACGAGCAGTACTTC. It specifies CASSLDGGRGPYEQYF.

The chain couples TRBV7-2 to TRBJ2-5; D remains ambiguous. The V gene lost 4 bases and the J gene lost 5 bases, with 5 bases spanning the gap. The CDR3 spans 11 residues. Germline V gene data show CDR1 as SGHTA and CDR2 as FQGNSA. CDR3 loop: CASSSRETQYF. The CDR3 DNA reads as TGTGCCAGCAGCTCGCGGGAGACCCAGTACTTC.

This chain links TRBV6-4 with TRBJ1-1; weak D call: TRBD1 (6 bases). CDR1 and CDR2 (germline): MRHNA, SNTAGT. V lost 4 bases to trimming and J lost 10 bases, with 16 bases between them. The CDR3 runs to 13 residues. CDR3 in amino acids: CASSASQGSAAFF. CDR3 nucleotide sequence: TGTGCCAGCAGTGCCAGTCAGGGGTCCGCAGCTTTCTTT.

CDR3 DNA: TGTGCCACCAGCAGAAAGAGGCAGCGGGGGCACAATGAGCAGTTCTTC. Its protein is CATSRKRQRGHNEQFF. The V call is TRBV15, the J call TRBJ2-1; 8 bases fit TRBD2. Germline assignment: CDR1 LNHNV and CDR2 YYDKDF (reference sequence). Trimming took 2 bases from V and 5 from J; bases not matched to a gene: 8. CDR3 length: 16 residues. Variable domain in full (rest from reference TRBV15 and TRBJ2-1): DAMVIQNPRYQVTQFGKPVTLSCSQTLNHNVMYWYQQKSSQAPKLLFHYYDKDFNNEADTPDNFQSRRPNTSFCFLDIRSPGLGDTAMYLCATSRKRQRGHNEQFFGPGTRLTVL.

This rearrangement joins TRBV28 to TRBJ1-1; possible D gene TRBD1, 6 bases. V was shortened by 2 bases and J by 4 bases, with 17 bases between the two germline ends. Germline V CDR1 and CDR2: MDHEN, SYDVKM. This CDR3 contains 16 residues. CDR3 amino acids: CASSLLQTGRGTEAFF. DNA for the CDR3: TGTGCCAGCAGTTTACTCCAAACAGGGAGGGGCACTGAAGCTTTCTTT.

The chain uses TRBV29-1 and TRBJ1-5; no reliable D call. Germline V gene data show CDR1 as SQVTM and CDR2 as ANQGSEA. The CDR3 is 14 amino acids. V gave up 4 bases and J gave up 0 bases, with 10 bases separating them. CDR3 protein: CSVGGRYSNQPQHF. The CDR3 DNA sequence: TGCAGCGTTGGTGGGAGGTATAGCAATCAGCCCCAGCATTTT.

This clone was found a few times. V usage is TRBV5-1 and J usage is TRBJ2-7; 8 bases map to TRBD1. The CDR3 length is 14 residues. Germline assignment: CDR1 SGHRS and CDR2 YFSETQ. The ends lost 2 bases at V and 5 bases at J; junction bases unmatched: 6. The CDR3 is CASSLQGVKDEQYF. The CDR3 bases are TGCGCCAGCAGCTTACAGGGGGTTAAAGACGAGCAGTACTTC. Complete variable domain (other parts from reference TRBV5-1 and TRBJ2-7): KAGVTQTPRYLIKTRGQQVTLSCSPISGHRSVSWYQQTPGQGLQFLFEYFSETQRNKGNFPGRFSGRQFSNSRSEMNVSTLELGDSALYLCASSLQGVKDEQYFGPGTRLTVT.